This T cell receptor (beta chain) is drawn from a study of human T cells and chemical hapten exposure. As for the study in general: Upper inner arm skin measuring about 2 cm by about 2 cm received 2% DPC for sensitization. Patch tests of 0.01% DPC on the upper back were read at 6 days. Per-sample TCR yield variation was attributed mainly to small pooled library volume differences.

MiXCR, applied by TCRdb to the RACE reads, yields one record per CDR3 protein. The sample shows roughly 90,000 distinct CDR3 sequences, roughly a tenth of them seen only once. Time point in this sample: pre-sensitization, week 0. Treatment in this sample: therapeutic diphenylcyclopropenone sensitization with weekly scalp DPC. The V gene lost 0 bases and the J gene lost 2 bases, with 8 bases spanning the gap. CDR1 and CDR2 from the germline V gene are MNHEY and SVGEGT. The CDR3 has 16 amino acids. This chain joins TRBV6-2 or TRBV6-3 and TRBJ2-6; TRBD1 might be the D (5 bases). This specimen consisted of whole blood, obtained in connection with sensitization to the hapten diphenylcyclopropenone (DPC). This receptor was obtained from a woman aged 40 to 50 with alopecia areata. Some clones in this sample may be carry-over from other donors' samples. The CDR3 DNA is TGTGCCAGCAGTTACTCTCCCAGGGCTGGGGCCAACGTCCTGACTTTC. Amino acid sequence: CASSYSPRAGANVLTF.